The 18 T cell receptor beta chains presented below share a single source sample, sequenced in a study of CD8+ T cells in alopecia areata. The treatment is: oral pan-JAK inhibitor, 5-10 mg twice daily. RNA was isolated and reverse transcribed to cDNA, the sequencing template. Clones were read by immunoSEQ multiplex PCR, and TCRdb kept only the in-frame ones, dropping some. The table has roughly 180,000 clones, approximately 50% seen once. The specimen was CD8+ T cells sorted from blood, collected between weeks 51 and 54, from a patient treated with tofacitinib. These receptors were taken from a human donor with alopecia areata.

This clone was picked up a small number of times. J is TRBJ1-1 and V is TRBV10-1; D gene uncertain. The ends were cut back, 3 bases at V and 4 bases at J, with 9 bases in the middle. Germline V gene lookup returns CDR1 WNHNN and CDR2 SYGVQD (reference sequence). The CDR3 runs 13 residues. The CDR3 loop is CASSDTPGTEAFF. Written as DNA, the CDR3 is TGCGCCAGCAGTGATACGCCCGGCACTGAAGCTTTCTTT.

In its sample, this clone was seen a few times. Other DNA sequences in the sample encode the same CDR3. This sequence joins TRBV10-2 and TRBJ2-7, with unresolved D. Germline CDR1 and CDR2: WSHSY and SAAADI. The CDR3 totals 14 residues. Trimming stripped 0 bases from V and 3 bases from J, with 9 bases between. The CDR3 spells CASSESTPGYEQYF. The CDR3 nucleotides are TGCGCCAGCAGTGAGTCGACTCCGGGCTACGAGCAGTACTTC.

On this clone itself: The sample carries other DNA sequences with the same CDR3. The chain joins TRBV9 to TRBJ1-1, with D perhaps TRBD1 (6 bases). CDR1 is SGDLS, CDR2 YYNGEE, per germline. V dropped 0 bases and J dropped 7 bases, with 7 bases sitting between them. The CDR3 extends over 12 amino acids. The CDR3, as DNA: TGTGCCAGCAGCGTAGAGGGGGGTGAAGCTTTCTTT. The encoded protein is CASSVEGGEAFF.

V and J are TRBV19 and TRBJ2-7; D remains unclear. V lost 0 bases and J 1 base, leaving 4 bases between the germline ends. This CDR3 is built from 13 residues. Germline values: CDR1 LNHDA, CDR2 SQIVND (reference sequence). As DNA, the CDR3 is TGTGCCAGTAGTATAGACATTTCCTACGAGCAGTACTTC. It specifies CASSIDISYEQYF.

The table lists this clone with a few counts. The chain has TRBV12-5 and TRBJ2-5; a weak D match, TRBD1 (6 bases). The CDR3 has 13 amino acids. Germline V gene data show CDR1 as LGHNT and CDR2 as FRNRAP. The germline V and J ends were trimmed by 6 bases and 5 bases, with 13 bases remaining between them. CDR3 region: CASGRDRLETQYF. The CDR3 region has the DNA TGTGCTAGTGGCCGTGACAGGTTGGAGACCCAGTACTTC.

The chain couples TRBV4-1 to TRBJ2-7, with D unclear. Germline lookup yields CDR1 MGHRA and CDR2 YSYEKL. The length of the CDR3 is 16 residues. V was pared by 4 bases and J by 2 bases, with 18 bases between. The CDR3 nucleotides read TGCGCCAGCAGCCGGGAACTCAGGCTTCCCACCTACGAGCAGTACTTC. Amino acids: CASSRELRLPTYEQYF.

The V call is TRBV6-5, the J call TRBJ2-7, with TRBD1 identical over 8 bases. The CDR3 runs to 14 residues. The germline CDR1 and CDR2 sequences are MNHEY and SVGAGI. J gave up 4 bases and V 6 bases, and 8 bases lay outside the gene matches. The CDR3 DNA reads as TGTGCCAGCAGACTGCGGGGACAGGTTTACGAGCAGTACTTC. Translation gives CASRLRGQVYEQYF.

CDR3 sequence (DNA): TGTGCCAGCAGCTTAGACAGATCTCCATTGGGTGGCACAGATACGCAGTATTTT. This sequence encodes CASSLDRSPLGGTDTQYF. The V gene is TRBV5-6, the J gene TRBJ2-3; tentatively, D is TRBD1 (5 bases). The CDR3 sequence is 18 residues long. V dropped 2 bases and J dropped 1 base, with 20 bases sitting between them. Germline lookup yields CDR1 SGHDT and CDR2 YYEEEE.

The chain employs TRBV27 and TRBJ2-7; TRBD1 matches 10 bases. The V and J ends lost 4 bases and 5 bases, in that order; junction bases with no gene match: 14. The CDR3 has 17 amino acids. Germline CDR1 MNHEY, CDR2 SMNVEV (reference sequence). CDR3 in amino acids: CASSSRDRGPGAHEQYF. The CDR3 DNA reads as TGTGCCAGCAGTTCGCGGGACAGGGGTCCCGGGGCCCACGAGCAGTACTTC.

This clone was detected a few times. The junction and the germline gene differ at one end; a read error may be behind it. In nucleotides, the CDR3 is TGTGCTAGCAGCGCAGGGGGCTCTGGGGCCAACGTCCTGACTTTC. Its translation is CASSAGGSGANVLTF. The V call is TRBV7-7, the J call TRBJ2-6, with TRBD1 matching over 7 bases. This CDR3 spans 15 amino acids. The germline CDR1 and CDR2 sequences are SSHAT and FNYEAQ (reference sequence).

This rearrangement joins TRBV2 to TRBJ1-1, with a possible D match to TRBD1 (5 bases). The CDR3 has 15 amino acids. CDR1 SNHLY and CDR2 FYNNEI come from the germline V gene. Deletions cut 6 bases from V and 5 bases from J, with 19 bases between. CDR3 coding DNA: TGTGCCAGCAGCGACCCCGAGGGGCGGACGACTGAAGCTTTCTTT. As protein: CASSDPEGRTTEAFF.

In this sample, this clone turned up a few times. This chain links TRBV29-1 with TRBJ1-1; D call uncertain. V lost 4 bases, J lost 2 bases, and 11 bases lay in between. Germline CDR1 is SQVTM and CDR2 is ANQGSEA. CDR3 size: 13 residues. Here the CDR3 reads CSVVAGPNTEAFF. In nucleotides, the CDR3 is TGCAGCGTTGTGGCTGGACCAAACACTGAAGCTTTCTTT.

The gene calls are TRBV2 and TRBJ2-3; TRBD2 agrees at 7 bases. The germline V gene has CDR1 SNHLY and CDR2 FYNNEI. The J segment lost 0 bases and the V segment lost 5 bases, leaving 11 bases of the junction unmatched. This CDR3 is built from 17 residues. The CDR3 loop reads CASSNDLAGASTDTQYF. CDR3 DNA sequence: TGTGCCAGCAGTAATGACTTAGCGGGCGCTAGCACAGATACGCAGTATTTT. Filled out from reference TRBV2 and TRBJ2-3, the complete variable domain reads EPEVTQTPSHQVTQMGQEVILRCVPISNHLYFYWYRQILGQKVEFLVSFYNNEISEKSEIFDDQFSVERPDGSNFTLKIRSTKLEDSAMYFCASSNDLAGASTDTQYFGPGTRLTVL.

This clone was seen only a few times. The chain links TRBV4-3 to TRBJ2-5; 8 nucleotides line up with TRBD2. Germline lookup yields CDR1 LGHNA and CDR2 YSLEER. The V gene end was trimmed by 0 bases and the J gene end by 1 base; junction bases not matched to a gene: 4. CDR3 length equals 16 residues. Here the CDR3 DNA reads TGCGCCAGCAGCCAAGATCGGGAGGGCCTCCAAGAGACCCAGTACTTC. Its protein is CASSQDREGLQETQYF.

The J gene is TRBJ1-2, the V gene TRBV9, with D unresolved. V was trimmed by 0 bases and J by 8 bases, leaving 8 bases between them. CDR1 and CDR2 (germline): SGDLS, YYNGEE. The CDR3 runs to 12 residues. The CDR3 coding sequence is TGTGCCAGCAGCGTAGGCGTTCGCGGCTACACCTTC. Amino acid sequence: CASSVGVRGYTF. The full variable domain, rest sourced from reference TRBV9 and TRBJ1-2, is DSGVTQTPKHLITATGQRVTLRCSPRSGDLSVYWYQQSLDQGLQFLIQYYNGEERAKGNILERFSAQQFPDLHSELNLSSLELGDSALYFCASSVGVRGYTFGSGTRLTVV.

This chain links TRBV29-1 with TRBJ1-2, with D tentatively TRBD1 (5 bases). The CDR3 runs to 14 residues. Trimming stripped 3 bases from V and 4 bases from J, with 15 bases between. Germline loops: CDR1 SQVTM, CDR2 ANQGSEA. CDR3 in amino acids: CSVEETEEGYGYTF. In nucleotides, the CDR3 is TGCAGCGTTGAGGAGACAGAAGAGGGCTATGGCTACACCTTC.

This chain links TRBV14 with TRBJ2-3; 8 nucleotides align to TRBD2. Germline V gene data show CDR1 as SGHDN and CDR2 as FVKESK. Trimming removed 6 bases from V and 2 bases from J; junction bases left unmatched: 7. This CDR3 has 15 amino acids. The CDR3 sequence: CASSSRAGATDTQYF. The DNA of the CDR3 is TGTGCCAGCAGTTCCCGAGCGGGGGCCACAGATACGCAGTATTTT.

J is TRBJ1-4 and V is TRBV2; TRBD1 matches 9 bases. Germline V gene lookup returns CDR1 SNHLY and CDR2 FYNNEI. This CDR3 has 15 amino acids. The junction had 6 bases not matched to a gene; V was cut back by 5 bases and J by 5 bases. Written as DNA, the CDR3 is TGTGCCAGCAGTCACGGGACAGGGAAAAATGAAAAACTGTTTTTT. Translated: CASSHGTGKNEKLFF.